This T cell receptor (beta chain) emerged from a study of shared clonotypes between healthy human individuals. Across the whole study: For every donor, three CD4 naive, three CD4 memory, two CD8 naive and one CD8 memory plates were used. The study, taken as a whole, reports: Naive subsets tended to show greater estimated richness than memory subsets.

Memory CD4+ cells were the fraction left after CD45RA+ naive selection. Concerning this clone itself: Its cognate antigen is unknown.

Germline V gene data show CDR1 as MDHEN and CDR2 as SYDVKM. This CDR3 region has 13 residues. V was pared by 8 bases and J by 4 bases, with 6 bases of the junction left unmatched. As handled by the study authors: There were no quality scores in the junction-only immunoSEQ sequences, so filtering differed. Sequenced by immunoSEQ multiplex PCR; TCRdb stores in-frame clones only, minus some. For V, J and clone size, that table is used; D and trimming come from the DNA. The sample consists of over 850,000 clones, 75% to 80% of them appearing once. The genes are TRBV28 and TRBJ1-2; 8 positions agree with TRBD1. Sequenced sample: memory CD4+ T cells from PBMCs. Subset described: CD45RA-negative fraction. This clonotype was sampled from a man younger than 30 in good health. Some clones in this sample may be carry-over from other donors' samples. The CDR3 DNA reads TGTGCCAGCCGAAAGACAGGGGTCTATGGCTACACCTTC. Protein sequence: CASRKTGVYGYTF.